These 17 T cell receptor beta chains were all obtained from the same sample, sequenced in a study of cytomegalovirus exposure and HLA in healthy donors. The data were produced by immunoSEQ multiplex PCR, yet TCRdb's version contains in-frame clones alone and is incomplete. Of around 98,000 clones in the sample, about 90% were seen once. Sequenced: PBMCs. The receptors were gathered from a man between 18 and 29 years old in good health and CMV-seropositive.

This chain connects TRBV19 to TRBJ1-2, with unresolved D. CDR3 length: 14 residues. V was pared by 4 bases and J by 4 bases, with 13 bases between. Germline CDR1 reads LNHDA; CDR2 reads SQIVND (reference sequence). The CDR3 DNA sequence: TGTGCCAGTAGTAGCCCCTGGGCGGGCTATGGCTACACCTTC. Translating it yields CASSSPWAGYGYTF.

V and J are TRBV11-3 and TRBJ1-4; D is perhaps TRBD1 (6 bases). The germline V gene encodes CDR1 SGHNT and CDR2 YENEEA. The CDR3 sequence is 14 residues long. V was cut by 6 bases and J by 5 bases, with 13 bases left in between. The CDR3 DNA sequence: TGTGCCAGCAGTCCATCGGGACAAAATGAAAAACTGTTTTTT. This encodes CASSPSGQNEKLFF.

The genes are TRBV29-1 and TRBJ1-5, with unresolved D. The CDR3 sequence is 15 residues long. The V gene lost 2 bases and the J gene lost 2 bases, with 13 bases spanning the gap. CDR1 and CDR2 from the germline V gene are SQVTM and ANQGSEA. The CDR3 DNA follows: TGCAGCGTTGAAAAAGAAGGCGGGGGCAATCAGCCCCAGCATTTT. It encodes CSVEKEGGGNQPQHF.

The rearrangement joins TRBV4-2 to TRBJ1-1, with 7 bases aligning to TRBD1. V lost 4 bases, J lost 5 bases, and 13 bases stayed unmatched. The CDR3 covers 16 residues. Germline loops: CDR1 LGHNA, CDR2 YNFKEQ. The CDR3 DNA is TGTGCCAGCAGCCCCATGGTACAGGGGACGGAAACTGAAGCTTTCTTT. Its protein product is CASSPMVQGTETEAFF.

In this sample, this clone turned up once. This chain joins TRBV7-2 and TRBJ2-1; no clear D. The V gene lost 0 bases and the J gene lost 9 bases, with 12 bases spanning the gap. CDR3 length: 14 residues. Germline V lookup: CDR1 SGHTA, CDR2 FQGNSA. The CDR3 nucleotides read TGTGCCAGCAGCTTAGCGCTGACCGGCGGTGAGCAGTTCTTC. Protein: CASSLALTGGEQFF.

The rearrangement joins TRBV10-2 to TRBJ1-5, with 9 bases lining up with TRBD1. The CDR3 is made up of 17 amino acids. From germline, CDR1 is WSHSY and CDR2 SAAADI. The ends lost 2 bases at V and 6 bases at J; junction bases unmatched: 11. This CDR3 reads CASSEGWLQGAFQPQHF. The CDR3 DNA follows: TGCGCCAGCAGTGAGGGTTGGTTACAGGGGGCTTTTCAGCCCCAGCATTTT.

The chain uses TRBV27 and TRBJ2-7, with 11 nucleotides matching TRBD2. The CDR3 consists of 16 residues. V shed 5 bases, J shed 2 bases, and the junction held 8 bases outside the gene matches. CDR1 is MNHEY and CDR2 is SMNVEV in the germline V gene (reference sequence). The CDR3 DNA reads TGTGCCAGCAGTACCCGGGGGACTAGCGGTACCTACGAGCAGTACTTC. Encoded protein: CASSTRGTSGTYEQYF.

This clone came up many times. The CDR3 DNA follows: TGCGCCAGCAGCTTGGGGGGGCCGGTCGAATATCGGGAGCAGTACTTC. This gives the protein CASSLGGPVEYREQYF. V gene TRBV5-1 combines with J gene TRBJ2-7; maybe TRBD1 (6 bases). Germline lookup yields CDR1 SGHRS and CDR2 YFSETQ. This CDR3 has 16 residues. The V end lost 0 bases, the J end lost 7 bases, and 20 bases lay between the germline ends.

This sequence joins TRBV19 and TRBJ1-1; 7 bases align to TRBD1. CDR1 is LNHDA and CDR2 is SQIVND in the germline V gene (reference sequence). The CDR3 is 15 amino acids. V lost 9 bases to trimming and J lost 5 bases; unmatched junction nucleotides: 15. The CDR3, as DNA: TGTGCCAGCCGGGAGGGGGCCAAGGTTCGGACTGAAGCTTTCTTT. Protein sequence: CASREGAKVRTEAFF.

This clone has just one count. The rearrangement uses TRBV19 and TRBJ1-2; 10 nucleotides align to TRBD1. Losses at the gene ends were 6 bases for V and 0 bases for J; bases not matched to a gene: 7. The CDR3 sequence is 16 residues long. Per the germline V gene, CDR1 is LNHDA and CDR2 is SQIVND (reference sequence). CDR3 protein: CASRAGTGAANYGYTF. CDR3 DNA sequence: TGTGCCAGTAGAGCGGGGACAGGGGCCGCTAACTATGGCTACACCTTC.

The chain has TRBV6-4 and TRBJ2-3; D ambiguous. The length of the CDR3 is 13 residues. The ends were cut back, 5 bases at V and 6 bases at J, with 12 bases in the middle. Germline lookup yields CDR1 MRHNA and CDR2 SNTAGT. In DNA form, the CDR3 reads TGTGCCAGCAGTCAAGAGTTACGCGATACGCAGTATTTT. This encodes CASSQELRDTQYF.

The chain carries TRBV19 and TRBJ2-2, with D possibly matching TRBD1 (5 bases). Germline CDR1 and CDR2: LNHDA and SQIVND (reference sequence). The CDR3 has 15 amino acids. The ends were cut back, 1 base at V and 3 bases at J, with 9 bases in the middle. The CDR3 DNA follows: TGTGCCAGTAGTATAGGTATAGGGGACACCGGGGAGCTGTTTTTT. This translates into CASSIGIGDTGELFF. Filled out from reference TRBV19 and TRBJ2-2, the complete variable domain reads DGGITQSPKYLFRKEGQNVTLSCEQNLNHDAMYWYRQDPGQGLRLIYYSQIVNDFQKGDIAEGYSVSREKKESFPLTVTSAQKNPTAFYLCASSIGIGDTGELFFGEGSRLTVL.

The chain combines TRBV21-1 with TRBJ1-4; no DNA check was done on the table's D call, TRBD1. TRBV21-1 is a known pseudogene. The CDR3 totals 16 residues. CDR3 residues: CASSKESTGLGEKLFF. The CDR3 DNA reads as TGTGCCAGCAGCAAAGAATCTACAGGGCTAGGTGAAAAACTGTTTTTT.

This chain links TRBV4-3 with TRBJ2-7; TRBD2 aligns across 9 bases. This CDR3 is 19 amino acids long. V was pared by 1 base and J by 6 bases, with 19 bases of the junction left unmatched. The germline gives CDR1 LGHNA, CDR2 YSLEER. The CDR3 loop reads CASSQGEGGRANEYAEQYF. The CDR3 DNA reads TGCGCCAGCAGCCAAGGGGAGGGCGGGAGGGCCAACGAGTACGCCGAGCAGTACTTC.

This clone was recorded once. CDR3 DNA sequence: TGCGCCAGCAGCCAAGTACCAGGACTCCGAATTCGATTAGATACGCAGTATTTT. Translation: CASSQVPGLRIRLDTQYF. The V call is TRBV4-1, the J call TRBJ2-3; D may be TRBD2 (5 bases). This CDR3 is built from 18 residues. Trimming pared 1 base from V and 5 bases from J, leaving 22 bases between. In germline, CDR1 is MGHRA, CDR2 YSYEKL.

The chain carries TRBV28 and TRBJ2-5; the D is unclear. CDR1 and CDR2 from the germline V gene are MDHEN and SYDVKM. V gave up 8 bases and J gave up 0 bases, with 7 bases separating them. The CDR3 spans 12 residues. DNA of the CDR3: TGTGCCAGCGGTAGTCACCAAGAGACCCAGTACTTC. It specifies CASGSHQETQYF. Variable domain in full (rest from reference TRBV28 and TRBJ2-5): DVKVTQSSRYLVKRTGEKVFLECVQDMDHENMFWYRQDPGLGLRLIYFSYDVKMKEKGDIPEGYSVSREKKERFSLILESASTNQTSMYLCASGSHQETQYFGPGTRLLVL.

The chain links TRBV9 to TRBJ2-3, with TRBD2 matching over 8 bases. Germline values: CDR1 SGDLS, CDR2 YYNGEE. Losses at the gene ends were 2 bases for V and 2 bases for J; bases not matched to a gene: 4. This CDR3 comprises 15 residues. This CDR3 reads CASSVTSGPTDTQYF. CDR3 DNA sequence: TGTGCCAGCAGCGTCACTAGCGGACCCACAGATACGCAGTATTTT. The variable domain in full, completed from reference TRBV9 and TRBJ2-3, reads DSGVTQTPKHLITATGQRVTLRCSPRSGDLSVYWYQQSLDQGLQFLIQYYNGEERAKGNILERFSAQQFPDLHSELNLSSLELGDSALYFCASSVTSGPTDTQYFGPGTRLTVL.